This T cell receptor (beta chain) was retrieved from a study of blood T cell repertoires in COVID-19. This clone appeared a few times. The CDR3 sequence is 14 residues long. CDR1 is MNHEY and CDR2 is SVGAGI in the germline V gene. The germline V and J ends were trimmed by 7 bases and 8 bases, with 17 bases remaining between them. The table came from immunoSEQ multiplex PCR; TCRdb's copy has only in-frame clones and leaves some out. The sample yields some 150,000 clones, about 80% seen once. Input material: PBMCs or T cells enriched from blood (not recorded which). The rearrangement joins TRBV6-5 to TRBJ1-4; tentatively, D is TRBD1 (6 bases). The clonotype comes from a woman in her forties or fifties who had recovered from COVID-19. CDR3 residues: CASIARGVREKLFF. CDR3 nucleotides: TGTGCCAGCATCGCCAGGGGAGTACGAGAAAAACTGTTTTTT.